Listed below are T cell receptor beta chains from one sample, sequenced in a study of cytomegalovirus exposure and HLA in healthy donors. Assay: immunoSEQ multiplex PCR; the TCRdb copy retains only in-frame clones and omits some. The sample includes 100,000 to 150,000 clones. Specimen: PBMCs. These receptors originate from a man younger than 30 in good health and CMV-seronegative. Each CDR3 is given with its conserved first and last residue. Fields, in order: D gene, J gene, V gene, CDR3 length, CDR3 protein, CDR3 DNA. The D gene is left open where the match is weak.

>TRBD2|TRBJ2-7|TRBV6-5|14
CASSLADGSYEQYF
TGTGCCAGCAGTCTAGCGGACGGCTCCTACGAGCAGTACTTC
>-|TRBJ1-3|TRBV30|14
CAWSQQGGGNTIYF
TGTGCCTGGAGTCAACAGGGCGGCGGAAACACCATATATTTT
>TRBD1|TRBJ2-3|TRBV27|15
CASSRRDRRTDTQYF
TGTGCCAGCAGCCGAAGGGACAGGCGCACAGATACGCAGTATTTT
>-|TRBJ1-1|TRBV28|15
CASSLPLSGRGEAFF
TGTGCCAGCAGTTTACCCCTCAGTGGAAGGGGTGAAGCTTTCTTT
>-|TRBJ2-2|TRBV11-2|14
CASSLELNTGELFF
TGTGCCAGCAGCTTAGAACTGAACACCGGGGAGCTGTTTTTT
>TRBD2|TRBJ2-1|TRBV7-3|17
CASSNMPGLAGGYEQFF
TGTGCCAGCAGCAACATGCCGGGACTAGCGGGGGGCTATGAGCAGTTCTTC
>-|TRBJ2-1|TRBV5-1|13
CASSQAGNVDEFF
TGCGCCAGCAGCCAGGCGGGTAACGTGGACGAGTTCTTC
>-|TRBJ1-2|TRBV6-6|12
CASGGDNYGYTF
TGTGCCAGCGGGGGCGATAACTATGGCTACACCTTC
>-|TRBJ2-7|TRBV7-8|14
CASSLFSQGNEQYF
TGTGCCAGCAGCTTATTCAGCCAGGGGAACGAGCAGTACTTC
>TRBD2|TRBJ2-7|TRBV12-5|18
CASGLATTTSGGIYEQYF
TGTGCTAGTGGTTTGGCAACGACAACTAGCGGGGGTATCTACGAGCAGTACTTC
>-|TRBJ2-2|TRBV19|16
CASSLLAGTDTGELFF
TGTGCCAGTAGCCTCCTCGCGGGGACCGACACCGGGGAGCTGTTTTTT
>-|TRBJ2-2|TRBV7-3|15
CASSLWSGNTGELFF
TGTGCCAGCAGCCTGTGGTCGGGGAACACCGGGGAGCTGTTTTTT
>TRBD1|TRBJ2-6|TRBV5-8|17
CASSPPGGAPGANVLTF
TGTGCCAGCAGCCCTCCAGGGGGCGCCCCTGGGGCCAACGTCCTGACTTTC
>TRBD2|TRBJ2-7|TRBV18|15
CASSPAASGSGEQYF
TGTGCCAGCTCACCGGCGGCTAGCGGGAGTGGCGAGCAGTACTTC
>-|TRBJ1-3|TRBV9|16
CASSVGAGAAGNTIYF
TGTGCCAGCAGCGTAGGGGCAGGGGCAGCTGGAAACACCATATATTTT
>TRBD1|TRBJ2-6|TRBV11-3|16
CASSGQGAVGANVLTF
TGTGCCAGCAGCGGACAGGGAGCGGTTGGGGCCAACGTCCTGACTTTC
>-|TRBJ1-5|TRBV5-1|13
CASSLSDNQPQHF
TGCGCCAGCAGCTTGTCAGATAATCAGCCCCAGCATTTT
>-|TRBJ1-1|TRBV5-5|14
CASSMSPRRVEAFF
TGTGCCAGCAGCATGAGCCCGAGGCGCGTTGAAGCTTTCTTT
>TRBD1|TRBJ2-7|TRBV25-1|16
CASSELGTGVAYEQYF
TGTGCCAGCAGTGAATTAGGGACAGGGGTGGCCTACGAGCAGTACTTC
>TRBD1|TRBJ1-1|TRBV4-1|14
CASSRTQGATEAFF
TGCGCCAGCAGCCGAACACAGGGGGCGACTGAAGCTTTCTTT
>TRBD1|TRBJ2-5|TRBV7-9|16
CASSGMRGGGTETQYF
TGTGCCAGCAGCGGAATGCGAGGGGGCGGCACGGAGACCCAGTACTTC
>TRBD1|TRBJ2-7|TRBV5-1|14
CASSAGTGAREQYF
TGCGCCAGCAGCGCGGGGACAGGGGCTCGTGAGCAGTACTTC
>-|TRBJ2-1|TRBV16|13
CASSQGPGNEQFF
TGTGCCAGCAGCCAAGGGCCCGGCAATGAGCAGTTCTTC